This T cell receptor beta chain was sequenced during a study of cytomegalovirus exposure and HLA in healthy donors. Vbeta (60) and Jbeta (13) primers were used in the PCR. The repertoire was sequenced with immunoSEQ multiplex PCR; TCRdb's copy has only in-frame clones and lacks some. The sample has roughly 93,000 clones; around 80% are singletons. Material for sequencing was PBMCs. This clonotype originated in a human donor in good health.

The CDR3 loop is CASSLPGQGGREQYF. The CDR3 nucleotides read TGTGCCAGCAGCTTGCCGGGACAGGGAGGAAGGGAGCAGTACTTC. The chain joins TRBV11-2 to TRBJ2-7; 9 positions agree with TRBD1. The ends lost 3 bases at V and 7 bases at J; junction bases unmatched: 10. The CDR3 loop spans 15 amino acids. Germline CDR1 and CDR2: SGHAT and FQNNGV.